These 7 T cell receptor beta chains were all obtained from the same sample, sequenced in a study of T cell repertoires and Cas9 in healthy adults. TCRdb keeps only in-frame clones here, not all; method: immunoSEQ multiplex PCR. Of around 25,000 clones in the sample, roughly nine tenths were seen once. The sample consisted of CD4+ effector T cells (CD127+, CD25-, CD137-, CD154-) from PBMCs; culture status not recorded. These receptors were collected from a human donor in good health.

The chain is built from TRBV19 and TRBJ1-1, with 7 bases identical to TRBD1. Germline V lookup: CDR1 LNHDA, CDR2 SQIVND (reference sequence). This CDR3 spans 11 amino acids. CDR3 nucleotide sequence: TGTTTGTCGAGGGGGCTCACTGAAGCTTTCTTT. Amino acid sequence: CLSRGLTEAFF.

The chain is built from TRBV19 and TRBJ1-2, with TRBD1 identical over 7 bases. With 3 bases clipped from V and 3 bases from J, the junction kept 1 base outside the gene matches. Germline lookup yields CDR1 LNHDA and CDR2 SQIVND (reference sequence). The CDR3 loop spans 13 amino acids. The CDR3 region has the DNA TGTGCCAGTAGTATTGGGACAGACTATGGCTACACCTTC. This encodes CASSIGTDYGYTF.

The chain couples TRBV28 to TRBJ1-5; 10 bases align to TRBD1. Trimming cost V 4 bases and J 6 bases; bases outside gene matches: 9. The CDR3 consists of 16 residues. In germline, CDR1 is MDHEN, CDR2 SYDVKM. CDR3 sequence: CASSSPTGGGGQPQHF. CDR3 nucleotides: TGTGCCAGCAGTTCTCCGACAGGGGGCGGAGGTCAGCCCCAGCATTTT.

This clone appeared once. The CDR3: CASSSRGAAYTGELFF. The DNA of the CDR3 is TGTGCCAGCAGCTCCCGGGGGGCCGCCTACACCGGGGAGCTGTTTTTT. The rearrangement joins TRBV9 to TRBJ2-2, with a weak D call TRBD2 (7 bases). Germline CDR1 and CDR2: SGDLS and YYNGEE. Trimming took 4 bases from V and 3 from J, leaving 16 bases between them. CDR3 length equals 16 residues.

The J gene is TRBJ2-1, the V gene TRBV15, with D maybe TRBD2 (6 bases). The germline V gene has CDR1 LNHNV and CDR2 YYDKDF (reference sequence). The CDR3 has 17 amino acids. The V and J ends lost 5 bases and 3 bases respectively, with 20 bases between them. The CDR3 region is CATSPGGAIMIYNEQFF. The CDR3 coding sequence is TGTGCCACCAGCCCCGGGGGAGCAATCATGATCTACAATGAGCAGTTCTTC.

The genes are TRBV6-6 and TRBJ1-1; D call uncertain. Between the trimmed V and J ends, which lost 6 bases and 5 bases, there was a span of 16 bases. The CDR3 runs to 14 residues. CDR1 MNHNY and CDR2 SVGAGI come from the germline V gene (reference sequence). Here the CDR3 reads CASSRDQGGTEAFF. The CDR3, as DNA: TGTGCCAGCAGCCGAGATCAAGGCGGAACTGAAGCTTTCTTT.

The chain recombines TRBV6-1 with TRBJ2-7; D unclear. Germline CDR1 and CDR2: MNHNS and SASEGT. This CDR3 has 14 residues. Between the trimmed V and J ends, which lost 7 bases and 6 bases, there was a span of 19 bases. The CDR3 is CASIEYSRRSEQYF. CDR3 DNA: TGTGCCAGCATCGAGTATAGCCGTAGGAGCGAGCAGTACTTC.